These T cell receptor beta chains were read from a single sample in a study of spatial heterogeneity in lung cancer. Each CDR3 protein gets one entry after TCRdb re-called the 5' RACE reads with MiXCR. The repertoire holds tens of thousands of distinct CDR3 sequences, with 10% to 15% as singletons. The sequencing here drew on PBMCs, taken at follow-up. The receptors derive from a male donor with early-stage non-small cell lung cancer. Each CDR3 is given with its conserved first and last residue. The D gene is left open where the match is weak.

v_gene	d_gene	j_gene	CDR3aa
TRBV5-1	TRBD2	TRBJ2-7	CASSIAGGPYEQYF
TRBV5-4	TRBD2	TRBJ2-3	CASSFSSGTSTDTQYF
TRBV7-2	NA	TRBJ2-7	CASSFQGSSYEQYF
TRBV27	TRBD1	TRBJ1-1	CASSLSQGTGTEAFF
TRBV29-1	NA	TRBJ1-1	CSVKNRSNTEAFF
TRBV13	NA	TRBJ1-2	CASSQTVGGYGYTF
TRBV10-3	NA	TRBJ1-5	CAISVQGNGQPQHF
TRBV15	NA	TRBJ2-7	CATSPRQARSYEQYF
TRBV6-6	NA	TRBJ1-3	CASSSTGNPSGNTIYF
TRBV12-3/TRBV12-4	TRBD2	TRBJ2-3	CASQESGGPDTQYF
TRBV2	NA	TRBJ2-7	CASTLDRSTYEQYF
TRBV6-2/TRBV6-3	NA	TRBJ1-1	CASRIGVTEAFF
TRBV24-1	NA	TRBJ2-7	CATSDPGTYEQYF
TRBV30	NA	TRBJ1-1	CAWSVGSNTEAFF
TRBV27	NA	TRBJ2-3	CASSYEGPTDTQYF
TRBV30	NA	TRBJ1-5	CAWSVQNNQPQHF
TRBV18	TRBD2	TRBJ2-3	CASSPPTAGVWTDTQYF
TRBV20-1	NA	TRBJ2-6	CSALSSGANVLTF
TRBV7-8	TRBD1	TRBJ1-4	CASSRTGLTNEKLFF
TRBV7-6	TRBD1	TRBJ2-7	CASSLGTGPIEQYF
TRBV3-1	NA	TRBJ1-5	CASSPGRGGYSNQPQHF
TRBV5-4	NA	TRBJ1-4	CASSWRGGATNEKLFF
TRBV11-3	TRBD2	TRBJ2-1	CASSLEGGTSGGYNEQFF
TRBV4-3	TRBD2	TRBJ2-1	CASSQTTSGGNEQFF
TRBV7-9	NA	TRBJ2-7	CASSPKGQRETYEQYF
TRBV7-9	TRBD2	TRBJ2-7	CASSSGGTSSYEQYF
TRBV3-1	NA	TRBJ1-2	CASSQSRLGRSGYTF
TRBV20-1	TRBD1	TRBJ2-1	CSSSIGTGYNEQFF
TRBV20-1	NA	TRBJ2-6	CSSSHPGANVLTF
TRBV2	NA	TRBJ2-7	CASKDLVYSPYEQYF
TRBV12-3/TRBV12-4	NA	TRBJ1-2	CASSRQQGGYGYTF
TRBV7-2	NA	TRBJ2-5	CASSLVRGARETQYF
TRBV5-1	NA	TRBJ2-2	CASSRAHVNTGELFF
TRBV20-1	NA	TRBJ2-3	CSARDPLRGGTDTQYF
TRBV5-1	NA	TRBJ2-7	CASSNQGRYYEQYF
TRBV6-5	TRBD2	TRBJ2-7	CASSRSGTPYYEQYF
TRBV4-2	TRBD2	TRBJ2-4	CASSQKAGDLAKNIQYF
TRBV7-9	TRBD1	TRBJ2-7	CASSQGAYSYEQYF
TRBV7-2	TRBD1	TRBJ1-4	CASSQTGAPSRLFF
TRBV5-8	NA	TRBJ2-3	CASSLASGSFPTDTQYF
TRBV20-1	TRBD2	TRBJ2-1	CSTQGLAGAVEQFF
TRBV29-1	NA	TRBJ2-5	CSVANSKETQYF
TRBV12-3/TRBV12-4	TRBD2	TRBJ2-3	CASRTRAGRSGTDTQYF
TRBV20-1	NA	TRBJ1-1	CTGTRNTEAFF